A single sample is the source of the 23 T cell receptor beta chains below, sequenced in a study of T cell repertoires in cytomegalovirus infection. Each CDR3 protein gets one entry after TCRdb re-called the reads with MiXCR. The table includes fewer than 700,000 distinct CDR3 sequences, 20% to 25% detected once. The specimen was CD8+ T cells from PBMCs. The receptor set was obtained from a human donor in good health (CMV status not recorded). Some clones in this sample may be carry-over from other donors' samples.

The rearrangement uses TRBV13 and TRBJ2-1; D perhaps matches TRBD2 (7 bases). This CDR3 contains 21 residues. Germline loops: CDR1 PRHDT, CDR2 FYEKMQ (reference sequence). V shed 0 bases and J shed 5 bases, with 29 bases lying between them. Here the CDR3 reads CASSLGRFGGPLRGDHNEQFF. Written as DNA, the CDR3 is TGTGCCAGCAGCTTAGGCCGATTCGGGGGGCCGTTGAGGGGTGATCACAATGAGCAGTTCTTC.

This clonotype was recorded a few times. V and J are TRBV4-1 and TRBJ2-5; 8 positions match TRBD1. This CDR3 contains 16 residues. CDR1 and CDR2 (germline): MGHRA, YSYEKL. V shed 4 bases and J 4 bases; nucleotides not matched to a gene: 11. The CDR3 is CASSPFGQGVAETQYF. The DNA for the CDR3 is TGCGCCAGCAGCCCTTTCGGACAGGGAGTGGCAGAGACCCAGTACTTC.

Notes on this clonotype: Germline and junction disagree at one end, which may indicate a read error. The J gene is TRBJ1-1, the V gene TRBV4-1; D unresolved. Germline V gene sequence: CDR1 MGHRA, CDR2 YSYEKL. The CDR3 covers 14 residues. The DNA for the CDR3 is TGTGCCAACAGCCAAGATTGGGGAAGCACTGAAGCTTTCTTT. Translated: CANSQDWGSTEAFF.

With respect to this clonotype: A much bigger clone sits one base away, suggesting this may be a read error. The chain has TRBV6-5 and TRBJ2-5; 9 bases line up with TRBD2. The CDR3 loop spans 16 amino acids. Germline assignment: CDR1 MNHEY and CDR2 SVGAGI. CDR3 DNA sequence: TGTGCCAGCAGTTCCTTAGCGGGGGCCTTACAAGAGACCCAGCACTTC. It encodes CASSSLAGALQETQHF.

The rearrangement links TRBV3-1 to TRBJ1-1; D not certain. The germline CDR1 and CDR2 sequences are LGHDT and YNNKEL (reference sequence). The CDR3 runs to 12 residues. Trimming left V 4 bases short and J 11 bases short, with 14 bases between. The CDR3 DNA reads TGTGCCAGCAGCCGACCAAGATCGACGGCTTTCTTT. Amino acids: CASSRPRSTAFF.

This clonotype was found many times. The chain recombines TRBV12-3 or TRBV12-4 with TRBJ2-6; maybe TRBD1 (5 bases). The CDR3 is 19 residues long. V lost 1 base to trimming and J lost 4 bases, with 20 bases between them. The CDR3 DNA follows: TGTGCCAGCAGTTTAGAGGGCCTCGCAGGGTTGGAAGGGGCCAACGTCCTGACTTTC. Translating gives CASSLEGLAGLEGANVLTF.

The chain carries TRBV7-9 and TRBJ2-1; the D gene could be TRBD1 or TRBD2 (5 bases each). The V end lost 5 bases, the J end lost 5 bases, and 22 bases lay between the germline ends. The CDR3 consists of 17 residues. The germline CDR1 and CDR2 sequences are SEHNR and FQNEAQ (reference sequence). The CDR3 bases are TGTGCCAGCAGCCTCTCTGGACGAGGGGCGGTCCACAATGAGCAGTTCTTC. The encoded protein is CASSLSGRGAVHNEQFF. The full variable domain, with the rest looked up from reference TRBV7-9 and TRBJ2-1, is DTGVSQNPRHKITKRGQNVTFRCDPISEHNRLYWYRQTLGQGPEFLTYFQNEAQLEKSRLLSDRFSAERPKGSFSTLEIQRTEQGDSAMYLCASSLSGRGAVHNEQFFGPGTRLTVL.

The V call is TRBV29-1, the J call TRBJ1-2; D unclear. V was trimmed by 7 bases and J by 0 bases, leaving 9 bases between them. The CDR3 runs to 12 residues. Germline CDR1 and CDR2: SQVTM and ANQGSEA. The CDR3 spells CSAPKTNYGYTF. CDR3 DNA sequence: TGCAGCGCACCCAAGACTAACTATGGCTACACCTTC.

Details on this clonotype: This may come from a read error, since a much larger clone is one base off. This chain joins TRBV7-2 and TRBJ1-5; TRBD1 is a possible D gene (5 bases). Deletions cut 6 bases from V and 11 bases from J, with 23 bases between. The CDR3 extends over 15 amino acids. Germline lookup yields CDR1 SGHTA and CDR2 FQGNSA. For the CDR3, the DNA is TGTGCCAGCAGTCAGGGACGGCGGGTGTTTTGGTCCCAGCATTTT. It specifies CASSQGRRVFWSQHF.

This chain links TRBV20-1 with TRBJ2-3; D may correspond to TRBD1 or TRBD2 (5 bases each). This CDR3 has 13 amino acids. Trimming pared 6 bases from V and 1 base from J, leaving 11 bases between. CDR1 is DFQATT, CDR2 SNEGSKA, per germline (reference sequence). This CDR3 reads CSAPLGGTDTQYF. CDR3 coding DNA: TGCAGTGCCCCGTTGGGGGGCACAGATACGCAGTATTTT.

This clonotype was detected ten times or more. The rearrangement uses TRBV7-2 and TRBJ2-2, with D perhaps TRBD1 or TRBD2 (5 bases each). The length of the CDR3 is 15 residues. Germline V gene lookup returns CDR1 SGHTA and CDR2 FQGNSA. Trimming removed 5 bases from V and 3 bases from J, with 13 bases in between. The CDR3 sequence: CASSPEGRYTGELFF. DNA of the CDR3: TGTGCCAGCAGCCCCGAGGGGCGGTACACCGGGGAGCTGTTTTTT.

CDR3 protein: CASSQSAGGRPDTQYF. The CDR3 nucleotides read TGTGCCAGCAGCCAATCAGCGGGGGGGCGGCCAGATACGCAGTATTTT. This rearrangement joins TRBV7-8 to TRBJ2-3; 10 bases match TRBD2. Germline V gene data show CDR1 as SGHVS and CDR2 as FQNEAQ. The CDR3 extends over 16 amino acids. J was trimmed by 4 bases and V by 5 bases; bases with no gene match: 9. The full variable domain, its missing parts supplied by reference TRBV7-8 and TRBJ2-3, is GAGVSQSPRYKVAKRGQDVALRCDPISGHVSLFWYQQALGQGPEFLTYFQNEAQLDKSGLPSDRFFAERPEGSVSTLKIQRTQQEDSAVYLCASSQSAGGRPDTQYFGPGTRLTVL.

This clonotype appeared many times. The rearrangement uses TRBV5-6 and TRBJ2-7; TRBD1 is a possible D gene (6 bases). Germline values: CDR1 SGHDT, CDR2 YYEEEE. V lost 0 bases and J 5 bases, leaving 6 bases between the germline ends. The CDR3 runs 12 residues. The DNA for the CDR3 is TGTGCCAGCAGCTTGGAGGGGGACGAGCAGTACTTC. It is translated as CASSLEGDEQYF. The full variable domain, rest sourced from reference TRBV5-6 and TRBJ2-7, is DAGVTQSPTHLIKTRGQQVTLRCSPKSGHDTVSWYQQALGQGPQFIFQYYEEEERQRGNFPDRFSGHQFPNYSSELNVNALLLGDSALYLCASSLEGDEQYFGPGTRLTVT.

This clonotype was picked up many times. The J gene is TRBJ2-2, the V gene TRBV4-1, with 8 bases that match TRBD2. Losses at the gene ends were 3 bases for V and 4 bases for J; bases not matched to a gene: 7. Germline CDR1 MGHRA, CDR2 YSYEKL. This CDR3 spans 16 amino acids. CDR3: CASSHPSGGSTGELFF. In DNA, the CDR3 is TGCGCCAGCAGCCACCCGAGCGGGGGTAGCACCGGGGAGCTGTTTTTT.

A few counts support this clonotype. The chain links TRBV7-9 to TRBJ2-7; D tentatively reads TRBD1 or TRBD2 (5 bases each). Per the germline V gene, CDR1 is SEHNR and CDR2 is FQNEAQ (reference sequence). Trimming stripped 5 bases from V and 4 bases from J, with 18 bases between. This CDR3 region has 15 residues. The CDR3 DNA reads as TGTGCCAGCAGCGCCTCCGGGACGTCTAATTACGAGCAGTACTTC. It yields the protein CASSASGTSNYEQYF.

This clonotype was seen a few times. The V call is TRBV4-3, the J call TRBJ1-2, with no clear D. The CDR3 covers 14 residues. Germline-derived CDR1 and CDR2 are LGHNA and YSLEER. The germline V and J ends were trimmed by 1 base and 3 bases, with 9 bases remaining between them. The CDR3 reads CASSQVPRDYGYTF. The CDR3 bases are TGCGCCAGCAGCCAAGTACCGAGGGACTATGGCTACACCTTC.

This clonotype was seen more than once but under ten times. This rearrangement joins TRBV11-1 to TRBJ2-3, with D perhaps matching TRBD1 or TRBD2 (6 bases each). Trimming took off 3 bases at V and 4 bases at J, with 14 bases between the two ends. This CDR3 has 15 residues. In germline, CDR1 is SGHAT, CDR2 FQDESV (reference sequence). The CDR3 DNA reads as TGTGCCAGCAGCTTGACCGGGGGCTCAGCAGATACGCAGTATTTT. Its protein is CASSLTGGSADTQYF.

Here the CDR3 DNA reads TGCAGCGTTGATACAGGGTCCCAAGAGACCCAGTACTTC. Translated, it gives CSVDTGSQETQYF. This chain connects TRBV29-1 to TRBJ2-5; possibly TRBD1 for D (6 bases). CDR3 length: 13 amino acids. The V gene lost 3 bases and the J gene lost 1 base, with 9 bases spanning the gap. Germline CDR1 SQVTM, CDR2 ANQGSEA.

This clonotype showed up many times. The chain joins TRBV7-8 to TRBJ2-7; TRBD1 or TRBD2 may be the D gene (5 bases each). This CDR3 is 14 amino acids long. Germline lookup yields CDR1 SGHVS and CDR2 FQNEAQ. Trimming pared 3 bases from V and 3 bases from J, leaving 12 bases between. The CDR3 sequence is CASSLVAGSYEQYF. The CDR3 DNA reads TGTGCCAGCAGCTTGGTTGCAGGGAGCTACGAGCAGTACTTC. Variable domain in full (rest from reference TRBV7-8 and TRBJ2-7): GAGVSQSPRYKVAKRGQDVALRCDPISGHVSLFWYQQALGQGPEFLTYFQNEAQLDKSGLPSDRFFAERPEGSVSTLKIQRTQQEDSAVYLCASSLVAGSYEQYFGPGTRLTVT.

The chain combines TRBV15 with TRBJ2-3, with TRBD1 identical over 8 bases. The CDR3 spans 12 residues. Germline CDR1 and CDR2: LNHNV and YYDKDF (reference sequence). After removal of 3 bases from V and 10 bases from J, the junction contained 3 bases not matched to a gene. This chain's CDR3 is CATSSDRGAQYF. The CDR3, as DNA: TGTGCCACCAGCAGCGACAGGGGAGCGCAGTATTTT.

This chain uses TRBV7-3 with TRBJ1-5, with D hard to call. The germline CDR1 and CDR2 sequences are SGHTA and FQGTGA. There are 15 residues in the CDR3. Trimming cost V 4 bases and J 5 bases, with 15 bases left between them. CDR3 DNA: TGTGCCAGCAGCTCCACAGAGGCTCGGGATCAGCCCCAGCATTTT. Translating it yields CASSSTEARDQPQHF.

Ten or more counts support this clonotype. V and J are TRBV7-8 and TRBJ2-1; the match to TRBD2 covers 9 bases. Per germline, CDR1 SGHVS and CDR2 FQNEAQ. This CDR3 is 11 amino acids long. The ends lost 5 bases at V and 15 bases at J; junction bases unmatched: 5. CDR3 sequence reads: CASSARGGAFF. In DNA form, the CDR3 reads TGTGCCAGCAGCGCCCGCGGGGGGGCGTTCTTC.

Worth noting for this clonotype: One end of the junction does not line up with germline, which may come from a read error. The CDR3 is CASSLPGTYDEQFF. Written as DNA, the CDR3 is TGTGCCAGCAGTTTACCTGGGACCTACGATGAGCAGTTCTTC. The chain uses TRBV27 and TRBJ2-1; either TRBD1 or TRBD2 may fit D (5 bases each). Germline CDR1 MNHEY, CDR2 SMNVEV (reference sequence). The CDR3 is made up of 14 amino acids.